The 2 T cell receptor beta chains below were found in one sample sequenced in a study of shared clonotypes between healthy human individuals. Using immunoSEQ multiplex PCR, the repertoire was profiled, and TCRdb retains in-frame clones only, with some absent. Among 2,500,000 or so clones listed, over 85% were seen once. Sequenced sample: naive CD4+ T cells sorted from blood. Subset meaning: CD45RA+ positively selected. These receptors were obtained from a man between 18 and 35 years old in good health.

A note on this clone: The sample holds other DNA sequences that translate to the same CDR3. The gene calls are TRBV9 and TRBJ1-4; TRBD1 matches 8 bases. The V segment lost 2 bases and the J segment 2 bases; nucleotides outside the gene matches: 2. Germline V gives CDR1 SGDLS, CDR2 YYNGEE. The CDR3 consists of 15 residues. DNA of the CDR3: TGTGCCAGCAGCGTGGCAGGGGGCACTAATGAAAAACTGTTTTTT. Encoded protein: CASSVAGGTNEKLFF.

The chain is built from TRBV5-1 and TRBJ1-1; D perhaps matches TRBD1 (6 bases). In germline, CDR1 is SGHRS, CDR2 YFSETQ. Trimming took 5 bases from V and 4 from J, leaving 15 bases between them. The CDR3 sequence is 14 residues long. The CDR3 loop reads CASSPQGTGTEAFF. The CDR3 bases are TGCGCCAGCAGTCCACAGGGTACGGGCACTGAAGCTTTCTTT.